Listed below are T cell receptor beta chains from one sample, sequenced in a study of shared clonotypes between healthy human individuals. Sequenced by immunoSEQ multiplex PCR; TCRdb stores in-frame clones only, minus some. Among some 2.1 million clones listed, about 93% were seen once. What was sequenced was naive CD8+ T cells from PBMCs. Receptor source: a man aged 18 to 30 in good health. Some clones in this sample may be carry-over from other donors' samples. Each CDR3 is given with its conserved first and last residue. D genes are given only for firm matches. Size is stated for part of the rows, as once, few or many counts, or as a class when the clone is expanded.

TRBJ2-7	TRBV28	TRBD2	-	CASSSPGTRAPNYEQYF	TGTGCCAGCAGCTCCCCCGGGACTAGAGCCCCGAACTACGAGCAGTACTTC
TRBJ2-7	TRBV27	TRBD2	once	CASSPGTSFLEQYF	TGTGCCAGCAGTCCCGGGACTAGTTTTCTCGAGCAGTACTTC
TRBJ2-7	TRBV13	TRBD1	once	CASSSLQGVSPPYEQYF	TGTGCCAGCAGCTCCCTTCAGGGGGTTAGTCCCCCCTACGAGCAGTACTTC
TRBJ2-7	TRBV14	-	-	CASSLIQGHEQYF	TGTGCCAGCAGCCTAATACAGGGACACGAGCAGTACTTC
TRBJ2-4	TRBV2	-	-	CASSEGGGVKNIQYF	TGTGCCAGCAGTGAAGGGGGTGGGGTCAAAAACATTCAGTACTTC
TRBJ2-1	TRBV15	-	-	CATSRDVWDEQFF	TGTGCCACCAGCAGAGATGTTTGGGATGAGCAGTTCTTC
TRBJ1-3	TRBV28	-	-	CASSLLDWTEYPSGNTIYF	TGTGCCAGCAGTTTATTAGATTGGACAGAGTACCCCTCTGGAAACACCATATATTTT
TRBJ1-2	TRBV27	TRBD1	-	CASSLLRGQGAFVGSYTF	TGTGCCAGCAGTTTATTGAGGGGACAGGGGGCGTTTGTAGGGAGCTACACCTTC
TRBJ1-2	TRBV4-1	TRBD1	-	CASSFIQGNNYGYTF	TGCGCCAGCAGCTTCATACAGGGGAATAACTATGGCTACACCTTC
TRBJ1-1	TRBV19	-	-	CASSTWANTEAFF	TGTGCCAGTAGCACGTGGGCGAACACTGAAGCTTTCTTT
TRBJ2-1	TRBV29-1	TRBD2	-	CSVDWAGGGNEQFF	TGCAGCGTTGACTGGGCGGGAGGGGGCAATGAGCAGTTCTTC
TRBJ1-2	TRBV25-1	-	-	CASTSGSGRYGYTF	TGTGCCAGCACGTCGGGAAGCGGACGATATGGCTACACCTTC
TRBJ1-5	TRBV6-6	TRBD1	-	CAGGQGSNQPQHF	TGTGCCGGGGGACAGGGGAGCAATCAGCCCCAGCATTTT
TRBJ2-1	TRBV11-2	-	-	CASSLNGRVSDEQFF	TGTGCCAGCAGCTTAAACGGCAGGGTATCGGATGAGCAGTTCTTC
TRBJ1-2	TRBV14	TRBD1	-	CASRQTGQDGYTF	TGTGCCAGCAGGCAGACAGGGCAAGATGGCTACACCTTC
TRBJ2-1	TRBV28	TRBD1	-	CASVDRAHEQFF	TGTGCCAGTGTGGACAGGGCCCATGAGCAGTTCTTC
TRBJ1-3	TRBV11-3	-	-	CATKGDGNTIYF	TGTGCCACGAAGGGGGATGGAAACACCATATATTTT
TRBJ2-7	TRBV19	-	-	CASSGTIPYEQYF	TGTGCCAGTAGTGGGACGATACCCTACGAGCAGTACTTC
TRBJ2-1	TRBV28	TRBD2	once	CASKTAGTSHSYNEQFF	TGTGCCAGCAAAACTGCCGGGACTAGTCATTCCTACAATGAGCAGTTCTTC
TRBJ2-1	TRBV14	-	-	CASSQGPARLLNNEQFF	TGTGCCAGCAGCCAAGGTCCAGCCAGACTGTTGAACAATGAGCAGTTCTTC
TRBJ2-7	TRBV27	TRBD1	-	CASMPGQVDEQYF	TGTGCCAGCATGCCGGGACAGGTCGACGAGCAGTACTTC
TRBJ2-7	TRBV27	-	-	CASSPSVGQIPYEQYF	TGTGCCAGCAGTCCCTCGGTGGGGCAGATACCCTACGAGCAGTACTTC
TRBJ2-5	TRBV2	TRBD2	-	CASSERSGLAGEETQYF	TGTGCCAGCAGTGAAAGATCGGGACTAGCGGGAGAAGAGACCCAGTACTTC
TRBJ2-1	TRBV5-1	TRBD2	-	CASSLRLAGDNEQFF	TGCGCCAGCAGCCTCAGACTAGCGGGAGACAATGAGCAGTTCTTC
TRBJ2-2	TRBV30	TRBD2	-	CAWSIAGDGELFF	TGTGCCTGGAGTATTGCGGGAGACGGGGAGCTGTTTTTT
TRBJ2-7	TRBV28	-	once	CASSYPGQLYF	TGTGCCAGCAGTTACCCTGGGCAGCTGTACTTC
TRBJ1-1	TRBV28	-	-	CASSYSRSNTEAFF	TGTGCCAGCAGCTATTCTAGGTCAAACACTGAAGCTTTCTTT
TRBJ2-3	TRBV6-1	-	-	CASIGRPDTQYF	TGTGCCAGCATCGGCCGCCCCGATACGCAGTATTTT
TRBJ2-7	TRBV9	-	few	CASSVEDSPYEQYF	TGTGCCAGCAGCGTAGAGGACAGTCCCTACGAGCAGTACTTC
TRBJ2-3	TRBV6-5	TRBD2	-	CASRTTSEADTQYF	TGTGCCAGCAGGACGACTAGCGAGGCAGATACGCAGTATTTT
TRBJ2-7	TRBV5-1	-	-	CASSLAPTGYEQYF	TGCGCCAGCAGCTTAGCCCCAACAGGGTACGAGCAGTACTTC
TRBJ2-5	TRBV4-3	-	-	CASSPERQAQETQYF	TGCGCCAGCAGCCCCGAGAGACAAGCGCAAGAGACCCAGTACTTC
TRBJ2-2	TRBV27	TRBD1	-	CASSLGQRYVTGELFF	TGTGCCAGCAGTCTGGGACAGCGGTACGTTACCGGGGAGCTGTTTTTT
TRBJ2-5	TRBV5-1	-	-	CASSLVWGQQETQYF	TGCGCCAGCAGCTTGGTGTGGGGCCAGCAAGAGACCCAGTACTTC
TRBJ2-5	TRBV5-1	-	-	CASSLAVSIPETQYF	TGCGCCAGCAGCTTGGCGGTATCTATCCCGGAGACCCAGTACTTC
TRBJ2-2	TRBV4-1	TRBD2	-	CASSRELAGGPGTGELFF	TGCGCCAGCAGCCGAGAACTAGCGGGAGGGCCAGGGACCGGGGAGCTGTTTTTT
TRBJ1-2	TRBV6-4	-	-	CASSYAGSYTF	TGTGCCAGCAGTTATGCAGGGAGCTACACCTTC
TRBJ2-7	TRBV5-5	TRBD1	-	CASSAVRQGASYEQYF	TGTGCCAGCAGCGCGGTGAGACAGGGGGCATCCTACGAGCAGTACTTC
TRBJ2-7	TRBV7-9	-	-	CASSSVSRDEQYF	TGTGCCAGCAGCTCGGTTAGCAGAGACGAGCAGTACTTC
TRBJ2-5	TRBV7-9	TRBD2	-	CASSLGWGLAGETQYF	TGTGCCAGCAGCTTAGGGTGGGGACTAGCGGGAGAGACCCAGTACTTC
TRBJ1-2	TRBV28	-	-	CASSPGTESTNYGYTF	TGTGCCAGCAGTCCCGGGACGGAAAGCACTAACTATGGCTACACCTTC
TRBJ2-7	TRBV28	TRBD2	-	CASRPTSGSLYEQYF	TGTGCCAGCAGACCCACTAGCGGGAGCCTCTACGAGCAGTACTTC
TRBJ2-1	TRBV29-1	TRBD2	-	CSVWTSGRKDEQFF	TGCAGCGTGTGGACTAGCGGGAGAAAAGATGAGCAGTTCTTC
TRBJ2-1	TRBV5-1	-	-	CASSLVPNEQFF	TGCGCCAGCAGCTTGGTGCCTAATGAGCAGTTCTTC
TRBJ2-7	TRBV27	-	-	CASSLSSGEQYF	TGTGCCAGCAGTTTATCGAGCGGGGAGCAGTACTTC
TRBJ2-7	TRBV10-3	TRBD1	once	CAVAQGAYEQYF	TGTGCCGTCGCACAGGGGGCCTACGAGCAGTACTTC
TRBJ2-7	TRBV7-2	TRBD2	-	CASSLKANGGLAGDEQYF	TGTGCCAGCAGCTTAAAAGCAAACGGCGGACTAGCGGGAGACGAGCAGTACTTC
TRBJ2-7	TRBV18	TRBD2	-	CASSLHGGSLREQYF	TGTGCCAGCTCACTACACGGCGGGAGTTTGAGGGAGCAGTACTTC
TRBJ1-3	TRBV25-1	TRBD1	once	CASRTGSSGNTIYF	TGTGCCAGCAGGACAGGGAGCTCTGGAAACACCATATATTTT
TRBJ2-1	TRBV29-1	-	-	CSVVIRVRVNEQFF	TGCAGCGTTGTGATCAGGGTGAGGGTCAATGAGCAGTTCTTC
TRBJ2-1	TRBV5-4	TRBD2	-	CASSEKRELGNEQFF	TGTGCCAGCAGCGAAAAGCGGGAACTGGGCAATGAGCAGTTCTTC
TRBJ2-7	TRBV7-9	-	-	CASSTTGPLLEQYF	TGTGCCAGCAGCACCACGGGACCCTTACTAGAGCAGTACTTC
TRBJ2-1	TRBV7-8	-	-	CASSTQRMAQFF	TGTGCCAGCAGCACACAGAGGATGGCACAGTTCTTC
TRBJ2-7	TRBV6-5	TRBD1	-	CASSYTQGAYEQYF	TGTGCCAGCAGTTACACTCAGGGGGCTTACGAGCAGTACTTC
TRBJ2-1	TRBV7-8	TRBD2	-	CASSFLAGTSGGKNNEQFF	TGTGCCAGCAGCTTTTTAGCCGGGACTAGCGGGGGTAAGAACAATGAGCAGTTCTTC